The clone carrying this T cell receptor (beta chain) occurred many times. The germline V gene encodes CDR1 GTSNPN and CDR2 SVGIG (reference sequence). Trimming left V 3 bases short and J 8 bases short, with 20 bases between. This CDR3 spans 15 amino acids. Calling hyperthyroidism stable required that no ophthalmopathy show up within 18 months of follow-up. TCR beta CDR3 regions were amplified from RNA transcripts. RT-PCR with HTBI primers came first, then second-round multiplex PCR. TCRdb reprocessed the multiplex PCR reads with MiXCR, giving one entry per CDR3 protein. The sample lists 400,000 to 450,000 distinct CDR3 sequences; under 25% were seen once. These data are taken from a study of Graves' ophthalmopathy and Graves' hyperthyroidism. Looking at the study overall: There was a collection of peripheral blood at initial diagnosis, before any treatment.

Specimen: peripheral blood. The clonotype comes from a woman in her late teens or twenties with stable Graves' hyperthyroidism. The chain employs TRBV30 and TRBJ1-3; D possibly corresponds to TRBD1 (6 bases). CDR3 sequence: CAWRNGQRTRDTIYF. In nucleotides, the CDR3 is TGTGCCTGGAGGAATGGACAGCGGACTCGGGACACCATATATTTT.